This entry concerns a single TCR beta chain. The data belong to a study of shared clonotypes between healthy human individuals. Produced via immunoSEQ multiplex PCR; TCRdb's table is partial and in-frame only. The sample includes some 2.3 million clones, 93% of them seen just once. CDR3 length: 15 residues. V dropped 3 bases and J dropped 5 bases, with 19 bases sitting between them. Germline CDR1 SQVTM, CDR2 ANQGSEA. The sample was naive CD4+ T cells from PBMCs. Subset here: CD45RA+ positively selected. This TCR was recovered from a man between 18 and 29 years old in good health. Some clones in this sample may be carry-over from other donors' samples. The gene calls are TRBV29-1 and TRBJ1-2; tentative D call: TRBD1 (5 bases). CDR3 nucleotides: TGCAGCGTTGATTTGATAGGGGCGGGTATATATGGCTACACCTTC. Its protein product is CSVDLIGAGIYGYTF.